These T cell receptor beta chains were read from a single sample in a study of shared clonotypes between healthy human individuals. Clones were sequenced by immunoSEQ multiplex PCR, and TCRdb holds only the in-frame ones, with some missing. The sample has 2,100,000 or so clones; approximately 96% are singletons. The sequencing sample was made of naive CD4+ T cells sorted from blood. The receptors shown here come from a man aged 18 to 30 in good health. The conserved cysteine and the conserved F or W are not part of the CDR3 here.

J	V	CDR3
TRBJ2-7	TRBV30	AWSPTSYEQY
TRBJ2-7	TRBV6-6	ASSYSGVSAYEQY
TRBJ2-7	TRBV28	ASSATGINEQY
TRBJ2-7	TRBV4-1	ASSQVASVSYEQY
TRBJ1-1	TRBV6-5	ASSSVDRGRTEAF
TRBJ1-2	TRBV28	ASSSRGPRYGYT
TRBJ2-7	TRBV10-3	AIASTETYEQY
TRBJ1-4	TRBV9	ASSVQPVNEKLF
TRBJ1-2	TRBV6-1	ASSVTSYGYT
TRBJ2-5	TRBV5-4	ASSFPGQTSIQETQY
TRBJ2-1	TRBV2	ASSAEPGKDEQF
TRBJ1-2	TRBV30	AWTADTTYST
TRBJ2-1	TRBV30	AWSRTRGPYNEQF
TRBJ2-2	TRBV27	ASSGQDTGELF
TRBJ2-6	TRBV28	ASSQTGSGANVLT
TRBJ1-1	TRBV6-1	ASSENTEAF
TRBJ1-5	TRBV5-8	ASSLGGAGNQPQH
TRBJ2-7	TRBV6-6	ASSYSELPSYEQY
TRBJ2-2	TRBV11-2	ASSLRSKVGELF
TRBJ2-2	TRBV9	ASSVDLIGELF
TRBJ2-7	TRBV20-1	SGRLGNEQY
TRBJ2-5	TRBV9	ASSVEFETQY
TRBJ1-1	TRBV27	ASSPAVWEGEAF
TRBJ1-1	TRBV6-5	ASTRGGPKNTEAF
TRBJ2-4	TRBV6-1	ASSNRGGAKNIQY
TRBJ2-7	TRBV10-3	AIGDRPYEQY
TRBJ2-4	TRBV7-8	ASSFSGSKNIQY
TRBJ2-1	TRBV5-4	ASSSVVGLYNEQF
TRBJ1-1	TRBV5-6	ASSGRQGAASEAF
TRBJ2-7	TRBV30	AWTRQAPYEQY
TRBJ2-3	TRBV11-2	ASSLVSGAPNTQY
TRBJ2-5	TRBV5-1	ASAASGGRETQY
TRBJ1-4	TRBV9	ASSFHGTGAPNEKLF
TRBJ1-6	TRBV6-5	ASSYRDSPLH
TRBJ2-1	TRBV7-6	ASSLVAASSFNEQF
TRBJ1-1	TRBV10-1	ASSDGGMNTEAF
TRBJ2-2	TRBV28	ASSLFRGINTGELF
TRBJ2-7	TRBV13	ASSPSGGADEQY
TRBJ2-1	TRBV7-2	ASSLAGDPSYNEQF
TRBJ2-7	TRBV18	ASSPTDSYEQY
TRBJ1-5	TRBV6-1	ASSEAPGGQPNQPQH
TRBJ2-2	TRBV7-9	ASSRNPGGDTGELF
TRBJ1-1	TRBV5-4	ASTREGVRTF
TRBJ2-3	TRBV9	ASSVGSPDTQY
TRBJ2-2	TRBV6-7	ASSYPTSGSVTGELF
TRBJ2-3	TRBV30	AWSGLAGYTDTQY